A single TCR beta chain is shown here with its context. No antigen is known for it. This specimen comes from a study of cytotoxic CD8 clonotypes in ibrutinib-treated CLL. As for the study in general: The taking of response samples occurred after a median roughly twelve months of treatment, with a range of 6 to 36.

Only in-frame clones appear in the TCRdb table, and some are missing; sequencing was by immunoSEQ multiplex PCR. Counted here are approximately 120,000 clones, 84% occurring once; the ten biggest clones make up 3% to 4%. Study findings and constraints: Clonality correlated strongly with circulating CD8+ T cells and exceeded age-matched healthy donors at baseline. Whereas clonality rose at ibrutinib response, it declined toward baseline at progression.

This CDR3 spans 15 amino acids. V lost 4 bases to trimming and J lost 0 bases; unmatched junction nucleotides: 2. Per the germline V gene, CDR1 is SGHNT and CDR2 is YYREEE (reference sequence). The source is a human donor with chronic lymphocytic leukemia. The chain uses TRBV5-4 and TRBJ2-2, with 8 positions matching TRBD1. Source: PBMCs, taken after 24 months of ibrutinib treatment. Here the CDR3 DNA reads TGTGCCAGCAGCGCACAGGGGGCGAACACCGGGGAGCTGTTTTTT. Translated: CASSAQGANTGELFF.